One TCR beta chain is described in this entry. Antigen: not known. Repertoires were generated with immunoSEQ multiplex PCR, while TCRdb's copy carries only in-frame clones and drops some. This table holds 40,000 to 55,000 clones, 88% found once. Every one of the patients relapsed after autologous stem cell transplantation (brentuximab vedotin exposure was variable). The patients, who had relapsed/refractory classical Hodgkin lymphoma, achieved best responses of complete response, partial response or progressive disease. The data originate from a study of PD-1 blockade in classical Hodgkin lymphoma. Overall study results and limits: TCR diversity at baseline was reported to be reduced in newly diagnosed patients relative to healthy donors. Differences between repertoires have undefined causes, possibly disease activity or prior therapy. Only CD4+ TCR diversity, not CD8+, had risen significantly by C4D1.

This TCR was recovered from a human donor with classical Hodgkin lymphoma. The material sequenced was peripheral blood mononuclear cells (PBMCs), taken at baseline.

The CDR3 sequence: CASSLGQGERYEQYF. The CDR3 DNA sequence: TGTGCCAGCAGCTTAGGACAGGGAGAACGGTACGAGCAGTACTTC. The rearrangement uses TRBV7-9 and TRBJ2-7; TRBD1 agrees at 7 bases. Trimming at V came to 1 base and at J to 4 bases, leaving 7 bases not matched to a gene. Germline V gene data show CDR1 as SEHNR and CDR2 as FQNEAQ (reference sequence). The CDR3 spans 15 residues.